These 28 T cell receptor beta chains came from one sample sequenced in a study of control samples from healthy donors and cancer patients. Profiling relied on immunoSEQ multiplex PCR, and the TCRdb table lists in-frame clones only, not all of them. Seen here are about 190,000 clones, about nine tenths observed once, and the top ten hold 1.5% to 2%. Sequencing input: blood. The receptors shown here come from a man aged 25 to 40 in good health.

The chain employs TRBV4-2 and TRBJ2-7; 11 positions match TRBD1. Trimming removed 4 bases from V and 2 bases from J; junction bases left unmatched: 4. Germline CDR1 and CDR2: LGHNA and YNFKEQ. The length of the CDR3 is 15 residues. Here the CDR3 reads CASSLGTGGAYEQYF. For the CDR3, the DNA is TGTGCCAGCAGCCTCGGGACAGGGGGGGCCTACGAGCAGTACTTC.

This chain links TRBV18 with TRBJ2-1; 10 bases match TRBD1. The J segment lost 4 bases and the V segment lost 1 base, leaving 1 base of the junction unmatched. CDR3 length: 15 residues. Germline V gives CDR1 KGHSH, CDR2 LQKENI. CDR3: CASSPQGQGYNEQFF. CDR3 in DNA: TGTGCCAGCTCACCACAGGGACAGGGGTACAATGAGCAGTTCTTC. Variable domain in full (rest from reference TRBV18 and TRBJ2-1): NAGVMQNPRHLVRRRGQEARLRCSPMKGHSHVYWYRQLPEEGLKFMVYLQKENIIDESGMPKERFSAEFPKEGPSILRIQQVVRGDSAAYFCASSPQGQGYNEQFFGPGTRLTVL.

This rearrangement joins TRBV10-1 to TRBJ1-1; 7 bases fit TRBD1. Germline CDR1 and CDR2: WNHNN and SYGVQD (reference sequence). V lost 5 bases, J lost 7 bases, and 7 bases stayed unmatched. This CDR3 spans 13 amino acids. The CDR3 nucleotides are TGCGCCAGCAGTCCAGGGGGATTGAATGAAGCTTTCTTT. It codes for CASSPGGLNEAFF.

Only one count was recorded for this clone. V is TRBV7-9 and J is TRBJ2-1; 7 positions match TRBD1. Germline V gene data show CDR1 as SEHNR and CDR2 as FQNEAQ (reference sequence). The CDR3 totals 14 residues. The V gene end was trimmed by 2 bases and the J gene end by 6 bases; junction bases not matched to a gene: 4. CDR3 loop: CASSLPGTVNEQFF. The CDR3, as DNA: TGTGCCAGCAGCTTACCCGGGACAGTCAATGAGCAGTTCTTC.

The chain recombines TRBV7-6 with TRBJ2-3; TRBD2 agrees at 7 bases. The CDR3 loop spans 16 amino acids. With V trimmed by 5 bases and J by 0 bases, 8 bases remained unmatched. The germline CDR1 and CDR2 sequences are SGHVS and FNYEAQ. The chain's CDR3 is CASSPFSGDSTDTQYF. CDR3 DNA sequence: TGTGCCAGCAGCCCCTTCAGCGGGGATAGCACAGATACGCAGTATTTT.

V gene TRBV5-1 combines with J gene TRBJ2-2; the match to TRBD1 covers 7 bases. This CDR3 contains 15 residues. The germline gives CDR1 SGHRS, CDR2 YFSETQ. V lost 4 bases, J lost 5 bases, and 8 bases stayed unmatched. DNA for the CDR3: TGCGCCAGCAGCGTCTCACAGGGGTTTACCGGGGAGCTGTTTTTT. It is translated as CASSVSQGFTGELFF.

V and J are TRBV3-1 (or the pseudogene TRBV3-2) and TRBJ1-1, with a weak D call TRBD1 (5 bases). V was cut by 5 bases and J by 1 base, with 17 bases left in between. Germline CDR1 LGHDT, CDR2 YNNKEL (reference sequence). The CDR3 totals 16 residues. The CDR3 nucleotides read TGTGCCAGCAGCGACTCTTCTTGGGGACGGAACACTGAAGCTTTCTTT. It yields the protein CASSDSSWGRNTEAFF.

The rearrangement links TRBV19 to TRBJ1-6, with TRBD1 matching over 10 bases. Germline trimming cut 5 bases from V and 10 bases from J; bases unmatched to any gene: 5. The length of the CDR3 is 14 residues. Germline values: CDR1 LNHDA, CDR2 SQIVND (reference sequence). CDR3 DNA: TGTGCCAGTAGTCAGACAGGGGGCAACTCACCCCTCCACTTT. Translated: CASSQTGGNSPLHF.

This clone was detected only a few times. CDR3 sequence reads: CASSRVSGANVLTF. The CDR3 nucleotides are TGTGCCAGCAGTAGGGTCTCTGGGGCCAACGTCCTGACTTTC. The V gene is TRBV6-5, the J gene TRBJ2-6; D remains unclear. CDR1 and CDR2 (germline): MNHEY, SVGAGI. V lost 5 bases, J lost 0 bases, and 5 bases lay in between. The CDR3 extends over 14 amino acids.

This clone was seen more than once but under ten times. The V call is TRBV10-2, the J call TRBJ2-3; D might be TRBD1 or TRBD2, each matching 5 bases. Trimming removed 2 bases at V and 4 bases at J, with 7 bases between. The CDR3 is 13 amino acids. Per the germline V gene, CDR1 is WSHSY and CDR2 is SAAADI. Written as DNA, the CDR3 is TGCGCCAGCAGTGAGCGGGGCTCAGATACGCAGTATTTT. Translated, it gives CASSERGSDTQYF.

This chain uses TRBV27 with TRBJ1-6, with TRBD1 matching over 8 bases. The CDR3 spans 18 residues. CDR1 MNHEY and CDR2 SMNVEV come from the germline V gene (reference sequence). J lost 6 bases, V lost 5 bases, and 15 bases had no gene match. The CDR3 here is CASSPGQVSLYGNSPLHF. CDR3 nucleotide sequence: TGTGCCAGCAGTCCGGGACAGGTTTCCCTCTATGGTAATTCACCCCTCCACTTT.

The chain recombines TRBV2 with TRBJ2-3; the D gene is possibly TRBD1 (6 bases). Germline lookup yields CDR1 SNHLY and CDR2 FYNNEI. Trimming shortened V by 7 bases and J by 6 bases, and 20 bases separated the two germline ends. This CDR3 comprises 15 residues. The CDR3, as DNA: TGTGCCAGCACCCGGGGACAAAACACCGGGGATACGCAGTATTTT. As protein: CASTRGQNTGDTQYF.

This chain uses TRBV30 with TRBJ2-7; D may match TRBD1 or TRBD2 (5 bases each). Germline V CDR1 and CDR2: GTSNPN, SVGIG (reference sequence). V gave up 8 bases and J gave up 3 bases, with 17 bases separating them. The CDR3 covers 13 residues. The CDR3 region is CAGDQLGDYEQYF. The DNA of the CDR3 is TGTGCCGGGGACCAGTTGGGGGACTACGAGCAGTACTTC.

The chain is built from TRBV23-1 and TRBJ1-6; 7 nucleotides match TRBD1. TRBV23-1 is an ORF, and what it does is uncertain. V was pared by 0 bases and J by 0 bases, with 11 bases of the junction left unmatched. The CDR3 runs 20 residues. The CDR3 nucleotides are TGCGCCAGCAGTCAATCGCCGGCCGCAGGGGGGAGCTCCTATAATTCACCCCTCCACTTT. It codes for CASSQSPAAGGSSYNSPLHF.

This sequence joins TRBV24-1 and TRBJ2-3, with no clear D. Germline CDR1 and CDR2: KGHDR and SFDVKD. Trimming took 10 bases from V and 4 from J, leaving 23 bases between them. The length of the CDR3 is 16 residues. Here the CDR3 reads CATAGGVSPGADTQYF. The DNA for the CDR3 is TGTGCCACGGCCGGCGGAGTGTCCCCCGGCGCAGATACGCAGTATTTT.

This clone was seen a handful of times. CDR3 loop: CASSPFMGAKSYEQYF. In nucleotides, the CDR3 is TGTGCCAGCAGCCCCTTTATGGGGGCGAAGTCCTACGAGCAGTACTTC. The chain joins TRBV7-8 to TRBJ2-7; tentative D call: TRBD1 (6 bases). Trimming took 5 bases from V and 1 from J, leaving 18 bases between them. Germline CDR1 is SGHVS and CDR2 is FQNEAQ. The CDR3 extends over 16 amino acids.

In DNA, the CDR3 is TGTGCCAGCAGCTTTAAACGACAGGGTTGGGACACCATATATTTT. As protein: CASSFKRQGWDTIYF. V gene TRBV7-9 combines with J gene TRBJ1-3; 7 bases align to TRBD1. Per the germline V gene, CDR1 is SEHNR and CDR2 is FQNEAQ (reference sequence). This CDR3 region has 15 residues. V lost 3 bases, J lost 8 bases, and 10 bases stayed unmatched.

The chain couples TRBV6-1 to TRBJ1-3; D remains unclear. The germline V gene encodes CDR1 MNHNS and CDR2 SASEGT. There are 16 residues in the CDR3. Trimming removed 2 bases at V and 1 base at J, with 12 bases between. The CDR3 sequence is CASSEIRSSSGNTIYF. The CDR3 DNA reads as TGTGCCAGCAGTGAAATACGGAGCAGTTCTGGAAACACCATATATTTT.

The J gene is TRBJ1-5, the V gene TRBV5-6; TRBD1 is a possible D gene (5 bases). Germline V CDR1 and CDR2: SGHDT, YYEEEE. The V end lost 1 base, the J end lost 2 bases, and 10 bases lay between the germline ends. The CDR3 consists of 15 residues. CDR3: CASSLTGGGNQPQHF. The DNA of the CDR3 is TGTGCCAGCAGCTTGACGGGAGGGGGCAATCAGCCCCAGCATTTT.

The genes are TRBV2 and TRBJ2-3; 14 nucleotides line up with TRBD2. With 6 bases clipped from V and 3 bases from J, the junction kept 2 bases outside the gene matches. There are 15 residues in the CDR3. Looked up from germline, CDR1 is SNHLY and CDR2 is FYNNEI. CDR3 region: CASRWTSGGTDTQYF. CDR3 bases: TGTGCCAGCAGATGGACTAGCGGGGGGACAGATACGCAGTATTTT.

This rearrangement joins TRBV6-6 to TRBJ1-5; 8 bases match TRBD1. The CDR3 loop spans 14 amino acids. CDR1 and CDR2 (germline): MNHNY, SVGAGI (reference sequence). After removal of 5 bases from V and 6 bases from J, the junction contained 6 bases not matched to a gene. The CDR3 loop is CASSPSGGVQPQHF. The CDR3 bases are TGTGCCAGCAGTCCCTCAGGGGGCGTTCAGCCCCAGCATTTT.

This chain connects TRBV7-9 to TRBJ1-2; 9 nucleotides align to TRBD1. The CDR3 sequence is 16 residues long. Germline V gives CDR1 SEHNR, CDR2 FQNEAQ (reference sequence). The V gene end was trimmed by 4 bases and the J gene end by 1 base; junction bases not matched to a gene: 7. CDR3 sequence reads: CASSSRTGANNYGYTF. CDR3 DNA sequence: TGTGCCAGCAGCTCTAGGACAGGGGCGAATAACTATGGCTACACCTTC.

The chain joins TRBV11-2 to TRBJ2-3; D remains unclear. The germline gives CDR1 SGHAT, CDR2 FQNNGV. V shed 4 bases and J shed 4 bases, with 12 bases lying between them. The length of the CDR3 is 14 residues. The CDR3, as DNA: TGTGCCAGCAGCTCCCAGGAATTTGCAGATACGCAGTATTTT. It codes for CASSSQEFADTQYF.

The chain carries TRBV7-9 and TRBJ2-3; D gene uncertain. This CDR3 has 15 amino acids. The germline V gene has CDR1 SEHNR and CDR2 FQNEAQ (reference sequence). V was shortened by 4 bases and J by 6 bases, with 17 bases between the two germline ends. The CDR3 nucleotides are TGTGCCAGCAGCTCGTACTATGGTCAAGAGGATACGCAGTATTTT. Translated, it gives CASSSYYGQEDTQYF.

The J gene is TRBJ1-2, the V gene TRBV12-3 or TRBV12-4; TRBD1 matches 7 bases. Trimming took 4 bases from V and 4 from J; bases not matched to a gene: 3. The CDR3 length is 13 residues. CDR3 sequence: CASSSTGIYGYTF. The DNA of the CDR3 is TGTGCCAGCAGTTCGACAGGGATCTATGGCTACACCTTC.

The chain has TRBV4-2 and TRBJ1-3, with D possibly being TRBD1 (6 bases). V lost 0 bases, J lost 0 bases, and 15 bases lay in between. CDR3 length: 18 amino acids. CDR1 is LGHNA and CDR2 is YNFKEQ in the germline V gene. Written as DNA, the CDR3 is TGTGCCAGCAGCCAAGATAAGGCAGGGACACTCTCTGGAAACACCATATATTTT. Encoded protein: CASSQDKAGTLSGNTIYF.

Here the CDR3 DNA reads TGCGCCAGCAGTGAGCACTCCACCCTCAATCAGCCCCAGCATTTT. The encoded protein is CASSEHSTLNQPQHF. The J gene is TRBJ1-5, the V gene TRBV10-2; unclear D gene. Germline V gives CDR1 WSHSY, CDR2 SAAADI. Trimming took 2 bases from V and 3 from J, leaving 11 bases between them. CDR3 length: 15 residues.

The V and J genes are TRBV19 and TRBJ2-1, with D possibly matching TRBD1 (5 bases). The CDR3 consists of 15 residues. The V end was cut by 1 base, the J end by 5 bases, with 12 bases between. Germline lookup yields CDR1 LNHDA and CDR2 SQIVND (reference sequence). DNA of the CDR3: TGTGCCAGTAGTATAGGCAGGGTTGGTGACAATGAGCAGTTCTTC. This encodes CASSIGRVGDNEQFF.